Described below is a single TCR beta chain sequence and its context. RNA transcripts provided the source from which TCR beta CDR3 regions were amplified. The HTBI primer set was used in a first-round RT-PCR of the TCR CDR3. TCRdb used MiXCR to reprocess the multiplex PCR reads, holding one entry per CDR3 protein. Of fewer than 450,000 distinct CDR3 sequences in the sample, 17% were seen once. The record originates from a study of T cells in Graves' hyperthyroidism and ophthalmopathy. The CDR3 is 13 residues long. V lost 5 bases to trimming and J lost 6 bases, with 12 bases between them. Germline loops: CDR1 LGHNA, CDR2 YNFKEQ.

This TCR was sampled from a woman aged 25 to 45 with Graves' hyperthyroidism that later progressed to Graves' ophthalmopathy. Sequencing was performed on blood. The chain joins TRBV4-2 to TRBJ2-3; TRBD2 is a possible D gene (6 bases). The CDR3 reads CASSLSRGDTQYF. CDR3 in DNA: TGTGCCAGCAGCTTGAGCCGGGGGGATACGCAGTATTTT.